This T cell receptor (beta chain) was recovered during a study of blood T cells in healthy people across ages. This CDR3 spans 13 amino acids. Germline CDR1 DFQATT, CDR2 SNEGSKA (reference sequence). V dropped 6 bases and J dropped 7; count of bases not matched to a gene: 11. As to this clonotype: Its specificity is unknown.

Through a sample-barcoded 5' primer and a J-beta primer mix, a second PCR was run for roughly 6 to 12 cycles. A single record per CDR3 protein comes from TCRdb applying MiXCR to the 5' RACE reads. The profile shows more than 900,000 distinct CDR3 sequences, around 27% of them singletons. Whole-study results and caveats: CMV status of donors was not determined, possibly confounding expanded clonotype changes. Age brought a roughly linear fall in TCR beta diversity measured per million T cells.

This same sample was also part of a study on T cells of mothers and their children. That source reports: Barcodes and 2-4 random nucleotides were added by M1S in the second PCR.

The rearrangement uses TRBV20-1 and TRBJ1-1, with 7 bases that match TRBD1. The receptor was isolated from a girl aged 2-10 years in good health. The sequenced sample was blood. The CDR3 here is CSAIAWGQIEAFF. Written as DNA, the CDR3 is TGCAGTGCAATTGCCTGGGGACAGATTGAAGCTTTCTTT.